One sample yielded the 19 T cell receptor beta chains listed below, sequenced in a study of cytomegalovirus exposure and HLA in healthy donors. The study ran its PCR with 60 Vbeta and 13 Jbeta primers. Data came from immunoSEQ multiplex PCR; TCRdb stores just in-frame clones and leaves some out. The top ten hold 1.8% of the sample, which has 100,000 to 150,000 clones, about four fifths seen once. Source material: PBMCs. The receptor source for this set is a young man in good health and CMV-seronegative.

This CDR3 reads CASSQVIAGSSTDTQYF. For the CDR3, the DNA is TGCGCCAGCAGCCAGGTTATAGCGGGGAGTAGCACAGATACGCAGTATTTT. This chain uses TRBV4-3 with TRBJ2-3; 8 bases are shared with TRBD2. V was clipped by 3 bases and J by 0 bases; unmatched bases: 8. The CDR3 has 17 amino acids. Germline V lookup: CDR1 LGHNA, CDR2 YSLEER.

Points on this clone: The junction shows a germline mismatch at one end, possibly a read error. The genes are TRBV7-3 and TRBJ1-1, with a tentative D call TRBD1 (6 bases). Germline V CDR1 and CDR2: SGHTA, FQGTGA. The CDR3 covers 13 residues. This CDR3 is CASSLISDRPMIF. In nucleotides, the CDR3 is TGTGCCAGCAGCTTAATCTCGGACAGACCTATGATCTTT. The full variable domain, its missing parts supplied by reference TRBV7-3 and TRBJ1-1, is GAGVSQTPSNKVTEKGKYVELRCDPISGHTALYWYRQSLGQGPEFLIYFQGTGAADDSGLPNDRFFAVRPEGSVSTLKIQRTERGDSAVYLCASSLISDRPMIFGQGTRLTVV.

The rearrangement uses TRBV7-2 and TRBJ2-6, with 9 positions matching TRBD1. J was trimmed by 0 bases and V by 5 bases; bases with no gene match: 8. The CDR3 loop spans 18 amino acids. Germline lookup yields CDR1 SGHTA and CDR2 FQGNSA. DNA of the CDR3: TGTGCCAGCAGCCCCCGGACAGGGGCGAGCTCTGGGGCCAACGTCCTGACTTTC. Its translation is CASSPRTGASSGANVLTF.

This chain uses TRBV19 with TRBJ2-4, with D tentatively TRBD2 (6 bases). The CDR3 is 13 residues long. CDR1 is LNHDA and CDR2 is SQIVND in the germline V gene (reference sequence). Trimming removed 8 bases at V and 5 bases at J, with 13 bases between. CDR3 DNA sequence: TGTGCCAGTGGACTAACGGGGGAAAACATTCAGTACTTC. It codes for CASGLTGENIQYF.

This rearrangement joins TRBV6-5 to TRBJ2-1; unclear D gene. Germline loops: CDR1 MNHEY, CDR2 SVGAGI. The CDR3 is 13 amino acids. Trimming removed 0 bases from V and 4 bases from J, with 4 bases in between. For the CDR3, the DNA is TGTGCCAGCAGTTACTCGACTTACAATGAGCAGTTCTTC. Its translation is CASSYSTYNEQFF.

This clone was seen a few times. The chain employs TRBV7-9 and TRBJ2-7; tentatively, D is TRBD2 (5 bases). Germline V lookup: CDR1 SEHNR, CDR2 FQNEAQ (reference sequence). The ends were cut back, 1 base at V and 0 bases at J, with 10 bases in the middle. The CDR3 totals 15 residues. CDR3 in amino acids: CASSLGVGSSYEQYF. CDR3 sequence (DNA): TGTGCCAGCAGCTTAGGGGTGGGGAGCTCCTACGAGCAGTACTTC. The full variable domain, rest sourced from reference TRBV7-9 and TRBJ2-7, is DTGVSQNPRHKITKRGQNVTFRCDPISEHNRLYWYRQTLGQGPEFLTYFQNEAQLEKSRLLSDRFSAERPKGSFSTLEIQRTEQGDSAMYLCASSLGVGSSYEQYFGPGTRLTVT.

The chain has TRBV6-5 and TRBJ2-7; maybe TRBD1 (5 bases). CDR3 size: 13 residues. Trimming left V 5 bases short and J 3 bases short, with 11 bases between. Germline CDR1 MNHEY, CDR2 SVGAGI. CDR3 sequence reads: CASSGRGLYEQYF. CDR3 DNA sequence: TGTGCCAGCAGTGGAAGGGGCCTCTACGAGCAGTACTTC.

The chain employs TRBV5-6 and TRBJ2-7; perhaps TRBD1 as D (6 bases). The V end lost 2 bases, the J end lost 6 bases, and 21 bases lay between the germline ends. Per the germline V gene, CDR1 is SGHDT and CDR2 is YYEEEE. The CDR3 extends over 16 amino acids. CDR3 region: CASSLGGPLLSSEQYF. The CDR3 nucleotides read TGTGCCAGCAGCTTAGGGGGACCCCTACTGAGTAGCGAGCAGTACTTC.

The chain is built from TRBV5-1 and TRBJ2-3, with D possibly TRBD1 on 6 matching bases. This CDR3 has 16 amino acids. Trimming cost V 4 bases and J 2 bases, with 17 bases left between them. Looked up from germline, CDR1 is SGHRS and CDR2 is YFSETQ. CDR3 sequence: CASSPGHATNTDTQYF. CDR3 sequence (DNA): TGCGCCAGCAGCCCGGGACACGCAACCAACACAGATACGCAGTATTTT.

This clone was counted a single time. The CDR3 nucleotides are TGTGCCAGTAGTATAGCCGGACAGGGGATTCAGCCCCAGCATTTT. Encoded protein: CASSIAGQGIQPQHF. This chain joins TRBV19 and TRBJ1-5; 9 positions agree with TRBD1. This CDR3 is built from 15 residues. After removal of 1 base from V and 6 bases from J, the junction contained 4 bases not matched to a gene. CDR1 is LNHDA, CDR2 SQIVND, per germline (reference sequence).

The chain employs TRBV13 and TRBJ1-2; no firm D call. Germline assignment: CDR1 PRHDT and CDR2 FYEKMQ (reference sequence). This CDR3 has 13 residues. The V and J ends lost 5 bases and 8 bases respectively, with 15 bases between them. The CDR3 DNA reads as TGTGCCAGCAGCCACGGACGGACGGGGGGCTACACCTTC. As protein: CASSHGRTGGYTF.

This clone was counted a single time. The J gene is TRBJ2-1, the V gene TRBV6-5; TRBD2 matches 10 bases. The CDR3 has 15 residues. V shed 5 bases, J shed 5 bases, and the junction held 6 bases outside the gene matches. Germline V gene lookup returns CDR1 MNHEY and CDR2 SVGAGI. The CDR3 protein is CASSPSGGVDNEQFF. The CDR3 DNA reads as TGTGCCAGCAGTCCAAGCGGGGGGGTTGACAATGAGCAGTTCTTC.

The V gene is TRBV6-1, the J gene TRBJ2-7; TRBD2 agrees at 7 bases. Trimming cost V 6 bases and J 5 bases; bases outside gene matches: 7. Germline-derived CDR1 and CDR2 are MNHNS and SASEGT. CDR3 size: 13 residues. DNA for the CDR3: TGTGCCAGCAGCCTAGAGGCGGGGGACGAGCAGTACTTC. This encodes CASSLEAGDEQYF.

The chain links TRBV6-5 to TRBJ2-2; 7 bases agree with TRBD2. J lost 1 base, V lost 7 bases, and 3 bases had no gene match. Germline V gene sequence: CDR1 MNHEY, CDR2 SVGAGI. The CDR3 loop spans 14 amino acids. CDR3 DNA sequence: TGTGCCAGCAAAACGGGGGGGAACACCGGGGAGCTGTTTTTT. Translation: CASKTGGNTGELFF.

CDR3 bases: TGTGCCAGCAGCTTAGCAGGGGAGAACACTGAAGCTTTCTTT. This sequence encodes CASSLAGENTEAFF. This sequence joins TRBV7-9 and TRBJ1-1; tentatively, D is TRBD1 (5 bases). CDR3 length equals 14 residues. Germline V gives CDR1 SEHNR, CDR2 FQNEAQ (reference sequence). With 0 bases removed from V and 1 base from J, the gap between germline ends came to 6 bases.

The chain joins TRBV19 to TRBJ2-7; possible D gene TRBD2, 6 bases. This CDR3 has 16 residues. Germline CDR1 reads LNHDA; CDR2 reads SQIVND (reference sequence). The V and J ends lost 5 bases and 2 bases respectively, with 19 bases between them. The CDR3 protein is CASSSRGTDQPYEQYF. CDR3 DNA sequence: TGTGCCAGTAGTTCCCGCGGGACGGATCAGCCCTACGAGCAGTACTTC. Supplemented by reference TRBV19 and TRBJ2-7, the full variable domain reads DGGITQSPKYLFRKEGQNVTLSCEQNLNHDAMYWYRQDPGQGLRLIYYSQIVNDFQKGDIAEGYSVSREKKESFPLTVTSAQKNPTAFYLCASSSRGTDQPYEQYFGPGTRLTVT.

The J gene is TRBJ2-3, the V gene TRBV5-4, with 7 bases fitting TRBD2. Germline-derived CDR1 and CDR2 are SGHNT and YYREEE (reference sequence). V trimming: 0 bases; J trimming: 0 bases; junction bases outside the gene matches: 1. There are 15 residues in the CDR3. This CDR3 is CASSLELASTDTQYF. For the CDR3, the DNA is TGTGCCAGCAGCTTGGAACTAGCGAGCACAGATACGCAGTATTTT.

The V call is TRBV5-1, the J call TRBJ1-2, with TRBD1 matching 7 bases. The CDR3 runs to 17 residues. Per germline, CDR1 SGHRS and CDR2 YFSETQ. V was clipped by 0 bases and J by 5 bases; unmatched bases: 13. The CDR3 loop reads CASSLGMRGPALYGYTF. As DNA, the CDR3 is TGCGCCAGCAGCTTGGGGATGAGGGGGCCGGCGCTATATGGCTACACCTTC.

This clone has only one observation. The chain joins TRBV13 to TRBJ1-2; possible D gene TRBD1, 6 bases. CDR1 PRHDT and CDR2 FYEKMQ come from the germline V gene (reference sequence). Trimming stripped 6 bases from V and 1 base from J, with 12 bases between. The CDR3 spans 14 residues. CDR3 sequence (DNA): TGTGCCAGCAGTCCCGGGACACTTAACTATGGCTACACCTTC. It is translated as CASSPGTLNYGYTF.